This T cell receptor (beta chain) is from a study of CD8 T cells in ankylosing spondylitis. General observations from the study: Disease-associated clones were reportedly significantly overrepresented in matched ankylosing spondylitis synovial fluid. Seemingly characteristic of ankylosing spondylitis blood was a TCR beta motif consisting of about 8 highly homologous variants.

Ten or more counts support this clonotype. Its target is unknown. TCRdb reprocessed the 5' RACE reads with MiXCR, giving one entry per CDR3 protein. The top ten hold around 33% of the sample, which has 36,000 or so distinct CDR3 sequences, around an eighth seen once. Source material: synovial fluid, either unsorted or a sorted T cell fraction (not recorded which). The source of this sequence is a male donor with ankylosing spondylitis.

In nucleotides, the CDR3 is TGTGCCAGCAGTAACAACACCGCCGGGGAGCTGTTTTTT. Translated: CASSNNTAGELFF. The gene calls are TRBV6-4 and TRBJ2-2; D gene unclear. V lost 5 bases and J lost 6, with 10 bases in between. The CDR3 contains 13 residues. Germline V gene data show CDR1 as MRHNA and CDR2 as SNTAGT.